Shown below are 3 T cell receptor beta chains from a single sample sequenced in a study of blood T cell repertoires in COVID-19. Produced via immunoSEQ multiplex PCR; TCRdb's table is partial and in-frame only. The table records some 150,000 clones, 86% of them present only once. Sample: peripheral blood. The receptors come from a man between 65 and 85 years old with acute or convalescent COVID-19.

V and J are TRBV11-2 and TRBJ1-1, with D maybe TRBD1 (6 bases). Trimming shortened V by 1 base and J by 1 base, and 7 bases separated the two germline ends. Germline V CDR1 and CDR2: SGHAT, FQNNGV. This CDR3 has 14 residues. The CDR3 DNA is TGTGCCAGCAGCTTAGTAGGGGGGAACACTGAAGCTTTCTTT. This gives the protein CASSLVGGNTEAFF.

This clone was seen more than once but under ten times. J is TRBJ2-7 and V is TRBV24-1, with TRBD1 identical over 8 bases. V trimming: 10 bases; J trimming: 8 bases; junction bases outside the gene matches: 6. The CDR3 has 11 amino acids. Per the germline V gene, CDR1 is KGHDR and CDR2 is SFDVKD. The CDR3 spells CATKQGEKQYF. CDR3 coding DNA: TGTGCCACTAAACAGGGGGAAAAGCAGTACTTC.

The chain has TRBV6-2 or TRBV6-3 and TRBJ2-7; D might be TRBD1 (6 bases). This CDR3 contains 14 residues. The germline gives CDR1 MNHEY, CDR2 SVGEGT. Trimming stripped 6 bases from V and 2 bases from J, with 14 bases between. The CDR3 loop is CASRPGDRTYEQYF. The CDR3 nucleotides are TGTGCCAGCAGACCTGGAGACAGGACCTACGAGCAGTACTTC.